The text below deals with one T cell receptor beta chain. The antigen remains unidentified. Trimming cost V 0 bases and J 4 bases, with 8 bases left between them. The CDR3 is made up of 14 amino acids. Germline V gene lookup returns CDR1 SGHNT and CDR2 YYREEE (reference sequence). The protocol was immunoSEQ multiplex PCR, while the TCRdb copy is restricted to in-frame clones and leaves out a portion. The sample yields tens of thousands of clones, over 75% seen once. The data stem from a study of OX40 agonist ivuxolimab in advanced cancers. Study overall: The mean age was roughly 60 years, ranging from roughly 23 to 80, with 80% to 85% of participants male. Anti-PD-1, anti-PD-L1 or anti-CTLA-4 therapy given earlier was allowed, and roughly 40% had some.

Whole-study findings and limits: The authors did not determine the antigen specificity of the expanded peripheral T cells. People who partly responded at 0.1-3.0 mg/kg had some of the least clonal expansion seen.

The specimen comprised CD4+ or CD8+ T cells sorted from blood, sampled in a trial of the OX40 agonist ivuxolimab. The gene calls are TRBV5-4 and TRBJ2-1; D is possibly TRBD1 (6 bases). This receptor was taken from an adult with an advanced solid tumor such as melanoma, head and neck, liver or kidney cancer. CDR3 DNA sequence: TGTGCCAGCAGCTTGGAACAGGGTTACAATGAGCAGTTCTTC. Translated, it gives CASSLEQGYNEQFF.